The next 25 T cell receptor beta chains were all read from a single sample in a study of blood T cell repertoires in COVID-19. Profiling relied on immunoSEQ multiplex PCR, and the TCRdb table lists in-frame clones only, not all of them. The sample yields some 120,000 clones, roughly 89% seen once. The sequenced material came from peripheral blood. The receptors here all came from a woman aged 45-65 years with acute or convalescent COVID-19.

This chain joins TRBV18 and TRBJ2-5; the D gene is possibly TRBD2 (5 bases). This CDR3 is built from 13 residues. Per germline, CDR1 KGHSH and CDR2 LQKENI. Trimming took off 5 bases at V and 3 bases at J, with 10 bases between the two ends. CDR3 sequence (DNA): TGTGCCAGCTCAACAACTAGGGAAGAGACCCAGTACTTC. It translates to CASSTTREETQYF.

The gene calls are TRBV10-2 and TRBJ1-1, with D perhaps matching TRBD1 (6 bases). The V gene's germline CDR1 is WSHSY and CDR2 SAAADI. The germline V and J ends were trimmed by 8 bases and 3 bases, with 13 bases remaining between them. The CDR3 extends over 13 amino acids. In DNA, the CDR3 is TGCGCCAGCGGACAGTTGATAGACACTGAAGCTTTCTTT. As protein: CASGQLIDTEAFF.

This chain connects TRBV7-2 to TRBJ2-3, with 7 positions matching TRBD2. This CDR3 has 15 residues. From germline, CDR1 is SGHTA and CDR2 FQGNSA. With V trimmed by 5 bases and J by 1 base, 6 bases remained unmatched. CDR3 nucleotides: TGTGCCAGCAGCATGATTGGGAGGGGCACAGATACGCAGTATTTT. This encodes CASSMIGRGTDTQYF.

The V and J genes are TRBV11-3 and TRBJ1-1; 10 bases are a match to TRBD1. This CDR3 spans 16 amino acids. V shed 5 bases, J shed 0 bases, and the junction held 6 bases outside the gene matches. From germline, CDR1 is SGHNT and CDR2 YENEEA. CDR3 nucleotides: TGTGCCAGCAGCCCGTGGGACAGGGGCGTGAACACTGAAGCTTTCTTT. This encodes CASSPWDRGVNTEAFF.

V gene TRBV19 combines with J gene TRBJ1-5; D call uncertain. This CDR3 comprises 16 residues. Germline loops: CDR1 LNHDA, CDR2 SQIVND (reference sequence). V lost 3 bases and J lost 4, with 16 bases in between. This chain's CDR3 is CASSILNSLRNQPQHF. As DNA, the CDR3 is TGTGCCAGTAGTATCCTTAACTCACTCAGGAATCAGCCCCAGCATTTT.

The chain uses TRBV3-1 (or the pseudogene TRBV3-2) and TRBJ1-2, with D unresolved. V was pared by 4 bases and J by 8 bases, with 17 bases between. Germline V gene data show CDR1 as LGHDT and CDR2 as YNNKEL (reference sequence). This CDR3 spans 14 amino acids. The CDR3 here is CASSPSRASGGYTF. The CDR3 DNA follows: TGTGCCAGCAGCCCAAGCAGAGCCTCGGGAGGCTACACCTTC.

The rearrangement uses TRBV18 and TRBJ2-2, with a possible D match to TRBD2 (6 bases). Germline CDR1 reads KGHSH; CDR2 reads LQKENI. Trimming took 1 base from V and 0 from J, leaving 12 bases between them. CDR3 length: 17 residues. DNA of the CDR3: TGTGCCAGCTCACCACGGTCGGGGACTCCGAACACCGGGGAGCTGTTTTTT. Amino acid sequence: CASSPRSGTPNTGELFF.

The chain couples TRBV12-3 or TRBV12-4 to TRBJ1-2; D might be TRBD1 (5 bases). The CDR3 loop spans 13 amino acids. The germline V and J ends were trimmed by 9 bases and 10 bases, with 21 bases remaining between them. The CDR3 sequence is CASLVNRGLFYTF. In DNA form, the CDR3 reads TGTGCCAGTCTCGTCAACCGGGGGTTATTCTACACCTTC.

This chain links TRBV5-1 with TRBJ1-1, with D possibly being TRBD1 (6 bases). V shed 0 bases and J shed 1 base, with 10 bases lying between them. Germline V gene lookup returns CDR1 SGHRS and CDR2 YFSETQ. This CDR3 has 15 residues. CDR3 bases: TGCGCCAGCAGCTTGGAAACAGGGTCGAACACTGAAGCTTTCTTT. Its translation: CASSLETGSNTEAFF.

The V and J genes are TRBV4-3 and TRBJ2-1; TRBD2 aligns across 13 bases. Unmatched junction bases numbered 7, after V lost 2 bases and J lost 9 bases. The germline gives CDR1 LGHNA, CDR2 YSLEER. There are 16 residues in the CDR3. The CDR3 is CASSQQLAGGPFEQFF. As DNA, the CDR3 is TGCGCCAGCAGCCAACAACTAGCGGGAGGGCCCTTTGAGCAGTTCTTC.

The chain carries TRBV6-2 or TRBV6-3 and TRBJ2-3, with D perhaps matching TRBD2 (5 bases). Germline CDR1 is MNHEY and CDR2 is SVGEGT. The CDR3 has 14 amino acids. The V and J ends lost 2 bases and 6 bases respectively, with 12 bases between them. For the CDR3, the DNA is TGTGCCAGCAGTTACGAGGGTAGCCTGGATACGCAGTATTTT. Translating it yields CASSYEGSLDTQYF.

The CDR3 DNA reads as TGTGCCAGCAGCCGACAGGTTAATGGCTACACCTTC. Translated, it gives CASSRQVNGYTF. The gene calls are TRBV12-3 or TRBV12-4 and TRBJ1-2, with a possible D match to TRBD1 (6 bases). This CDR3 region has 12 residues. V was cut by 6 bases and J by 6 bases, with 11 bases left in between.

CDR3 coding DNA: TGTGCCAGCAGTTTCACGGACAGGGCTGGTGGCTACACCTTC. Translated, it gives CASSFTDRAGGYTF. The chain joins TRBV27 to TRBJ1-2; 8 positions agree with TRBD1. Germline CDR1 and CDR2: MNHEY and SMNVEV (reference sequence). This CDR3 comprises 14 residues. Trimming removed 3 bases from V and 7 bases from J; junction bases left unmatched: 7.

In this sample, this clone turned up a few times. The genes are TRBV4-3 and TRBJ1-5; D gene unclear. The CDR3 spans 16 residues. V shed 1 base and J shed 0 bases, with 10 bases lying between them. The V gene's germline CDR1 is LGHNA and CDR2 YSLEER. This CDR3 is CASSQGRENSNQPQHF. CDR3 DNA sequence: TGCGCCAGCAGCCAAGGGCGGGAAAATAGCAATCAGCCCCAGCATTTT.

The chain couples TRBV25-1 to TRBJ1-1; D remains ambiguous. Germline CDR1 MGHDK, CDR2 SYGVNS. This CDR3 has 14 residues. The V end lost 4 bases, the J end lost 3 bases, and 12 bases lay between the germline ends. DNA for the CDR3: TGTGCCAGCAGTGCGTTGGGAGGGTACACTGAAGCTTTCTTT. Translation gives CASSALGGYTEAFF.

The genes are TRBV7-2 and TRBJ1-1; 10 bases are shared with TRBD1. Looked up from germline, CDR1 is SGHTA and CDR2 is FQGNSA. V shed 4 bases and J 1 base; nucleotides not matched to a gene: 0. The CDR3 loop spans 14 amino acids. CDR3 sequence (DNA): TGTGCCAGCAGCTGGGACAGGGGGAACACTGAAGCTTTCTTT. Translating gives CASSWDRGNTEAFF.

J is TRBJ2-7 and V is TRBV9; 8 nucleotides agree with TRBD1. Germline CDR1 reads SGDLS; CDR2 reads YYNGEE. V shed 0 bases, J shed 0 bases, and the junction held 5 bases outside the gene matches. This CDR3 is 16 amino acids long. Here the CDR3 reads CASSVAPGQGSYEQYF. DNA of the CDR3: TGTGCCAGCAGCGTAGCACCCGGACAGGGCTCCTACGAGCAGTACTTC.

The chain carries TRBV7-2 and TRBJ2-5; 10 bases agree with TRBD1. Germline loops: CDR1 SGHTA, CDR2 FQGNSA. The CDR3 is 15 residues long. V was pared by 3 bases and J by 5 bases, with 6 bases of the junction left unmatched. This CDR3 reads CASSLGDRGFETQYF. DNA of the CDR3: TGTGCCAGCAGCTTGGGGGACAGGGGTTTCGAGACCCAGTACTTC.

The chain has TRBV10-3 and TRBJ2-1, with TRBD2 matching over 15 bases. From germline, CDR1 is ENHRY and CDR2 SYGVKD. With 0 bases clipped from V and 9 bases from J, the junction kept 6 bases outside the gene matches. This CDR3 contains 17 residues. This chain's CDR3 is CAISESMGLAGGGEQFF. The CDR3 coding sequence is TGTGCCATCAGTGAGTCGATGGGACTAGCGGGGGGAGGTGAGCAGTTCTTC.

J is TRBJ2-7 and V is TRBV11-3; 8 bases align to TRBD1. Germline lookup yields CDR1 SGHNT and CDR2 YENEEA. Trimming at V came to 5 bases and at J to 5 bases, leaving 11 bases not matched to a gene. The CDR3 is made up of 15 amino acids. The CDR3 spells CASSRIPGGRDEQYF. For the CDR3, the DNA is TGTGCCAGCAGCCGGATCCCAGGGGGCCGCGACGAGCAGTACTTC.

This clone was seen only once. The chain recombines TRBV23-1 with TRBJ2-1, with TRBD2 matching 7 bases. TRBV23-1 carries the ORF label, with uncertain function. With 4 bases clipped from V and 10 bases from J, the junction kept 10 bases outside the gene matches. The CDR3 is 14 amino acids. The CDR3 sequence: CASSRGGSLREQFF. The DNA of the CDR3 is TGCGCCAGCAGTCGTGGCGGGAGTCTAAGAGAGCAGTTCTTC.

The chain recombines TRBV25-1 with TRBJ1-2, with TRBD1 matching 7 bases. The CDR3 contains 13 residues. CDR1 and CDR2 from the germline V gene are MGHDK and SYGVNS. Trimming took 7 bases from V and 4 from J; bases not matched to a gene: 6. This CDR3 reads CASTKGTAYGYTF. The CDR3 coding sequence is TGTGCCAGCACCAAGGGGACAGCCTATGGCTACACCTTC.

The rearrangement links TRBV9 to TRBJ2-1; 7 bases match TRBD2. The CDR3 is 17 amino acids. With 4 bases clipped from V and 7 bases from J, the junction kept 17 bases outside the gene matches. The germline CDR1 and CDR2 sequences are SGDLS and YYNGEE. The CDR3 region is CASSRRPLADLGNEQFF. The CDR3 coding sequence is TGTGCCAGCAGCCGTAGGCCTCTAGCGGATCTTGGAAATGAGCAGTTCTTC.

The V and J genes are TRBV7-9 and TRBJ1-2, with D unresolved. The CDR3 spans 11 residues. Trimming removed 4 bases at V and 2 bases at J, with 2 bases between. Germline lookup yields CDR1 SEHNR and CDR2 FQNEAQ (reference sequence). In DNA form, the CDR3 reads TGTGCCAGCAGCTCGAACTATGGCTACACCTTC. Its translation: CASSSNYGYTF. The full variable domain, its missing parts supplied by reference TRBV7-9 and TRBJ1-2, is DTGVSQNPRHKITKRGQNVTFRCDPISEHNRLYWYRQTLGQGPEFLTYFQNEAQLEKSRLLSDRFSAERPKGSFSTLEIQRTEQGDSAMYLCASSSNYGYTFGSGTRLTVV.

The chain combines TRBV5-6 with TRBJ1-3, with 8 bases identical to TRBD1. The germline V gene encodes CDR1 SGHDT and CDR2 YYEEEE. V lost 4 bases, J lost 1 base, and 16 bases stayed unmatched. CDR3 size: 19 residues. The CDR3 reads CASSLRRDRFKLSGNTIYF. Here the CDR3 DNA reads TGTGCCAGCAGCCTCCGCCGGGACAGGTTTAAGTTGTCTGGAAACACCATATATTTT. Variable domain in full (rest from reference TRBV5-6 and TRBJ1-3): DAGVTQSPTHLIKTRGQQVTLRCSPKSGHDTVSWYQQALGQGPQFIFQYYEEEERQRGNFPDRFSGHQFPNYSSELNVNALLLGDSALYLCASSLRRDRFKLSGNTIYFGEGSWLTVV.